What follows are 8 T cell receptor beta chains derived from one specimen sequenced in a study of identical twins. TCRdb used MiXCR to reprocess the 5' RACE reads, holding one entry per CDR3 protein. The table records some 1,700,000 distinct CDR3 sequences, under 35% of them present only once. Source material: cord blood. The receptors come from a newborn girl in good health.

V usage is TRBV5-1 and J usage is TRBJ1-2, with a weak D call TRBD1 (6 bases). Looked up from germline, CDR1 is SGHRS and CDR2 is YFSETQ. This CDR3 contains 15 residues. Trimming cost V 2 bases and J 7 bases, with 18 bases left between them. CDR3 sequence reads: CASSFATAGACGYTF. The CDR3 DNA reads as TGCGCCAGCAGCTTCGCCACCGCAGGGGCTTGTGGCTACACCTTC.

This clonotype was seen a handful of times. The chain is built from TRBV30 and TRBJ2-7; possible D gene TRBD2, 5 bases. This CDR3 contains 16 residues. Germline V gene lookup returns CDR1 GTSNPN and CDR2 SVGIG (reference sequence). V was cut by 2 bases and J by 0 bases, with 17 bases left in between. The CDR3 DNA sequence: TGTGCCTGGAGTCATATCGGGATTCTGAGCTCCTACGAGCAGTACTTC. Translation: CAWSHIGILSSYEQYF.

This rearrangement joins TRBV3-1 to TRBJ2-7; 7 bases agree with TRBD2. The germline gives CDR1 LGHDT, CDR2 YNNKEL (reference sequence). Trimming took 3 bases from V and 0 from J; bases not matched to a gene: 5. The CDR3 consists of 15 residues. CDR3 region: CASSQASGCSYEQYF. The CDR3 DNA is TGTGCCAGCAGCCAGGCTAGCGGATGCTCCTACGAGCAGTACTTC.

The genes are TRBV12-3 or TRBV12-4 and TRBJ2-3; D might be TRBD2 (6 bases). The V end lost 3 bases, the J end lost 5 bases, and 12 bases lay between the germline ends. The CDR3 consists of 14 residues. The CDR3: CASSFAGRVDTQYF. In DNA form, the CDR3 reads TGTGCCAGCAGTTTTGCCGGGAGAGTAGATACGCAGTATTTT.

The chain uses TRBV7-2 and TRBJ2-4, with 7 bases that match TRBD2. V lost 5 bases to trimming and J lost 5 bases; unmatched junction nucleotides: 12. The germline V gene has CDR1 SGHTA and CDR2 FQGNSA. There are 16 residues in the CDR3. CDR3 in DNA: TGTGCCAGCAGCCCCCACCCTAGGGGACTACAAAACATTCAGTACTTC. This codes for CASSPHPRGLQNIQYF.

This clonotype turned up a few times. The CDR3: CASSQKVLAIQETQYF. DNA of the CDR3: TGCGCCAGCAGCCAAAAAGTACTAGCGATTCAAGAGACCCAGTACTTC. This chain connects TRBV4-1 to TRBJ2-5, with 7 positions matching TRBD2. V lost 2 bases, J lost 2 bases, and 8 bases stayed unmatched. The germline CDR1 and CDR2 sequences are MGHRA and YSYEKL. The CDR3 has 16 amino acids.

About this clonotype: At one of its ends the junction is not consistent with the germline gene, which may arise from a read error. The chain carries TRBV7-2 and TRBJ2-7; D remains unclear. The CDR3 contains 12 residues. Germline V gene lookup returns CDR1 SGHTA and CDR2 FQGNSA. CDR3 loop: CASGLSRHEQYF. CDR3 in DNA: TGTGCCAGCGGCTTAAGTAGGCACGAGCAGTACTTC.

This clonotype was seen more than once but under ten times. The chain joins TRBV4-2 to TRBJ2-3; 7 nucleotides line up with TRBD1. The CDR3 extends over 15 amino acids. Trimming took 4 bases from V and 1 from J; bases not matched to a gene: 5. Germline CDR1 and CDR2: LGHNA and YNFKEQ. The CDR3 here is CASSPKQGRTDTQYF. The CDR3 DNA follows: TGTGCCAGCAGCCCAAAACAGGGGCGCACAGATACGCAGTATTTT.